The 14 T cell receptor beta chains below come from one sample, sequenced in a study of blood T cell repertoires in COVID-19. Sequencing used immunoSEQ multiplex PCR; TCRdb keeps in-frame clones, though not all of them. This table has 350,000 to 450,000 clones, more than 80% appearing once. Sequences were obtained from peripheral blood. These TCRs come from a man between 35 and 55 years old with acute or convalescent COVID-19.

The V gene is TRBV11-3, the J gene TRBJ1-5; 10 positions match TRBD1. The germline CDR1 and CDR2 sequences are SGHNT and YENEEA. This CDR3 has 16 residues. Trimming at V came to 0 bases and at J to 1 base, leaving 0 bases not matched to a gene. This chain's CDR3 is CASSLEDRGSNQPQHF. The CDR3, as DNA: TGTGCCAGCAGCTTAGAGGACAGGGGGAGCAATCAGCCCCAGCATTTT.

The chain uses TRBV3-1 (or the pseudogene TRBV3-2) and TRBJ2-3, with 15 nucleotides matching TRBD2. The trim removed 4 bases at V and 1 base at J, leaving 6 bases unmatched. This CDR3 region has 18 residues. Germline CDR1 LGHDT, CDR2 YNNKEL (reference sequence). Written as DNA, the CDR3 is TGTGCCAGCAGCCCCGGACTAGCGGGGGGGCGAGGCACAGATACGCAGTATTTT. This translates into CASSPGLAGGRGTDTQYF.

This chain joins TRBV5-1 and TRBJ1-2, with TRBD1 identical over 8 bases. The length of the CDR3 is 13 residues. The V gene end was trimmed by 3 bases and the J gene end by 6 bases; junction bases not matched to a gene: 4. Looked up from germline, CDR1 is SGHRS and CDR2 is YFSETQ. CDR3 protein: CASSWGQVDGYTF. For the CDR3, the DNA is TGCGCCAGCAGCTGGGGACAGGTGGATGGCTACACCTTC. Looking up the rest from reference TRBV5-1 and TRBJ1-2 gives the full variable domain: KAGVTQTPRYLIKTRGQQVTLSCSPISGHRSVSWYQQTPGQGLQFLFEYFSETQRNKGNFPGRFSGRQFSNSRSEMNVSTLELGDSALYLCASSWGQVDGYTFGSGTRLTVV.

In its sample, this clone was seen once. V gene TRBV27 combines with J gene TRBJ1-3, with a tentative D call TRBD1 (6 bases). The germline V gene has CDR1 MNHEY and CDR2 SMNVEV (reference sequence). The germline V and J ends were trimmed by 3 bases and 7 bases, with 10 bases remaining between them. This CDR3 is 13 amino acids long. CDR3 bases: TGTGCCAGCAGTTTTCGTAGGGGGAACACCATATATTTT. This codes for CASSFRRGNTIYF.

The rearrangement joins TRBV7-6 to TRBJ2-7; 9 bases align to TRBD1. The CDR3 is made up of 15 amino acids. The germline CDR1 and CDR2 sequences are SGHVS and FNYEAQ. V was pared by 0 bases and J by 5 bases, with 5 bases of the junction left unmatched. Here the CDR3 DNA reads TGTGCCAGCAGCTTAGCGGGGACAGGGATGGACGAGCAGTACTTC. It specifies CASSLAGTGMDEQYF.

The chain employs TRBV27 and TRBJ1-4; D gene ambiguous. V lost 3 bases to trimming and J lost 4 bases, with 12 bases between them. This CDR3 comprises 15 residues. Germline lookup yields CDR1 MNHEY and CDR2 SMNVEV (reference sequence). The CDR3 loop reads CASSFRSADNEKLFF. The CDR3, as DNA: TGTGCCAGCAGTTTTCGGTCTGCGGATAATGAAAAACTGTTTTTT.

This clone appeared once. CDR3 amino acids: CASSPEGHSSYEQYF. CDR3 DNA sequence: TGTGCCAGCAGCCCCGAGGGACACTCCTCCTACGAGCAGTACTTC. V and J are TRBV9 and TRBJ2-7, with a weak D call TRBD1 (6 bases). The germline CDR1 and CDR2 sequences are SGDLS and YYNGEE. The CDR3 loop spans 15 amino acids. V lost 4 bases and J lost 0, with 14 bases in between.

The V and J genes are TRBV18 and TRBJ2-5; 8 bases map to TRBD2. Per the germline V gene, CDR1 is KGHSH and CDR2 is LQKENI. Losses at the gene ends were 3 bases for V and 4 bases for J; bases not matched to a gene: 10. The length of the CDR3 is 16 residues. CDR3 DNA sequence: TGTGCCAGCTCACCGGCAAGCGGGAGTAGGGGAGAGACCCAGTACTTC. Translated, it gives CASSPASGSRGETQYF.

The rearrangement links TRBV5-5 to TRBJ2-1, with D perhaps matching TRBD1 (5 bases). Trimming took off 4 bases at V and 12 bases at J, with 17 bases between the two ends. CDR3 size: 13 residues. The germline V gene encodes CDR1 SGHKS and CDR2 YYEKEE (reference sequence). The CDR3 sequence is CASSRTTVFGQFF. CDR3 DNA sequence: TGTGCCAGCAGCCGAACGACAGTGTTTGGGCAGTTCTTC.

DNA of the CDR3: TGTGCCAGCAGCCGCGGACACTCAAACTCTGGAAACACCATATATTTT. This codes for CASSRGHSNSGNTIYF. The rearrangement uses TRBV7-2 and TRBJ1-3; the D gene is possibly TRBD1 (5 bases). The germline V gene encodes CDR1 SGHTA and CDR2 FQGNSA. CDR3 size: 16 residues. Deletions cut 5 bases from V and 0 bases from J, with 14 bases between.

Concerning this clone itself: The junction does not match germline at one end; this may be a read error. This specimen includes other DNA sequences encoding the same CDR3. The rearrangement links TRBV11-2 to TRBJ1-2; 10 bases match TRBD1. The CDR3 consists of 18 residues. CDR1 is SGHAT and CDR2 is FQNNGV in the germline V gene. CDR3: CASSLVSPPWTGGDGYTF. Here the CDR3 DNA reads TGTGCTAGCAGCTTAGTATCTCCCCCATGGACAGGGGGAGATGGCTACACCTTC.

The chain employs TRBV7-2 and TRBJ1-3, with no clear D. CDR3 size: 14 residues. CDR1 is SGHTA and CDR2 is FQGNSA in the germline V gene. With 2 bases removed from V and 0 bases from J, the gap between germline ends came to 5 bases. The DNA of the CDR3 is TGTGCCAGCAGCTTAAGGAGCTCTGGAAACACCATATATTTT. Translation: CASSLRSSGNTIYF.

This chain connects TRBV27 to TRBJ2-1, with D maybe TRBD1 (5 bases). This CDR3 has 18 amino acids. Trimming left V 10 bases short and J 5 bases short, with 30 bases between. Per the germline V gene, CDR1 is MNHEY and CDR2 is SMNVEV (reference sequence). The CDR3 sequence: CAITLSWVSAQANNEQFF. CDR3 DNA sequence: TGTGCCATTACGTTATCTTGGGTTTCCGCACAGGCAAACAATGAGCAGTTCTTC.

The J gene is TRBJ1-1, the V gene TRBV27; tentative D call: TRBD1 (5 bases). Germline V lookup: CDR1 MNHEY, CDR2 SMNVEV (reference sequence). This CDR3 is 15 amino acids long. Trimming removed 0 bases from V and 0 bases from J, with 8 bases in between. CDR3 sequence reads: CASSLSRGMNTEAFF. CDR3 DNA: TGTGCCAGCAGTTTATCGCGGGGGATGAACACTGAAGCTTTCTTT.